This T cell receptor (beta chain) comes out of a study of cytomegalovirus exposure and HLA in healthy donors. This CDR3 contains 10 residues. Trimming cost V 10 bases and J 7 bases, with 10 bases left between them. Germline CDR1 and CDR2: MDHEN and SYDVKM. PCR amplification relied on 60 Vbeta primers (plus 13 Jbeta primers). TCRdb keeps only in-frame clones here, not all; method: immunoSEQ multiplex PCR. The repertoire includes tens of thousands of clones, 53% of them detected once, and 6.2% sits in the top ten. The chain recombines TRBV28 with TRBJ1-2; tentatively, D is TRBD1 (5 bases). Source material: PBMCs. The clonotype was recovered from a middle-aged woman in good health and CMV-seropositive. CDR3 residues: CAIKTVGYTF. CDR3 DNA sequence: TGTGCCATTAAGACAGTTGGCTACACCTTC.